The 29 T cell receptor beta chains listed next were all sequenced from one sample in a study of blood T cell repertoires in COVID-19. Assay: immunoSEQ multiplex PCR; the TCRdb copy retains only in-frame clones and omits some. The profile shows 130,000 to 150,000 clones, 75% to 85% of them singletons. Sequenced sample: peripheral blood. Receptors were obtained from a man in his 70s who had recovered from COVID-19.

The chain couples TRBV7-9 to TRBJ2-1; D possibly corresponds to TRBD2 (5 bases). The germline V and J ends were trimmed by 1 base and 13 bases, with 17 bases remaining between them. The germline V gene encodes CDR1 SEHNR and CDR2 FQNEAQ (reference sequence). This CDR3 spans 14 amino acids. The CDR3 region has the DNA TGTGCCAGCAGCTTAGTTGCCGAGCGGAGCACACAGTTCTTC. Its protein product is CASSLVAERSTQFF.

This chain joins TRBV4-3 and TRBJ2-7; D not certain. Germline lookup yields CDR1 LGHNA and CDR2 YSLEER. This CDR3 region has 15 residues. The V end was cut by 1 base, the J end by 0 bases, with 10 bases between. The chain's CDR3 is CASSQGYEDSYEQYF. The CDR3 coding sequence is TGCGCCAGCAGCCAAGGGTACGAGGACTCCTACGAGCAGTACTTC.

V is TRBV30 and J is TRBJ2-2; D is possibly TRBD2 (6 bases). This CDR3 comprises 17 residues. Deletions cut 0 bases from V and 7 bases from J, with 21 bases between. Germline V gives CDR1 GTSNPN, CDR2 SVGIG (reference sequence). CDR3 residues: CAWSVQSGLPPVGELFF. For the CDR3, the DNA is TGTGCCTGGAGTGTACAGTCGGGACTCCCACCGGTCGGGGAGCTGTTTTTT.

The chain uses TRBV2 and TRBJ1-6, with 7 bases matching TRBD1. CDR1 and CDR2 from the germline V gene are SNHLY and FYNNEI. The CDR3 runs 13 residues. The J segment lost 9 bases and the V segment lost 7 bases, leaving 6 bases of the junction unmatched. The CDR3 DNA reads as TGTGCCAGCACGGGACAGCCAGCTTCACCCCTCCACTTT. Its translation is CASTGQPASPLHF.

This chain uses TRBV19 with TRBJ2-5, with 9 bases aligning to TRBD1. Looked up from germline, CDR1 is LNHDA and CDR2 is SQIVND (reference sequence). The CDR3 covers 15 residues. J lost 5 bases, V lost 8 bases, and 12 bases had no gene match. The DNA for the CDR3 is TGTGCCAGTTACCGGGACAGGGATTTTGCGGAGACCCAGTACTTC. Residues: CASYRDRDFAETQYF.

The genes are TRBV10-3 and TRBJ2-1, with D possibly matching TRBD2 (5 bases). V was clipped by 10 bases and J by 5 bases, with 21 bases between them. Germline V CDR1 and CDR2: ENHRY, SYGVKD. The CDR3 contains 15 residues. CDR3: CATSIGVEINNEQFF. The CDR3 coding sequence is TGTGCCACCTCGATCGGGGTAGAGATTAACAATGAGCAGTTCTTC.

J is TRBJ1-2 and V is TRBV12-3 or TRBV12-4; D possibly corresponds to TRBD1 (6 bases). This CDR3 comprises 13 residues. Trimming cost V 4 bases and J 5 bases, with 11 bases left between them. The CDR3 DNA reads TGTGCCAGCAGTTCGGTCAGGGGATATGGCTACACCTTC. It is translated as CASSSVRGYGYTF.

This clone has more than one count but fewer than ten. The CDR3 nucleotides are TGTGCCAGTAGTACCTGGCGGGAGATGTATGAGCAGTTCTTC. It translates to CASSTWREMYEQFF. The V gene is TRBV19, the J gene TRBJ2-1; TRBD2 matches at 7 bases. From germline, CDR1 is LNHDA and CDR2 SQIVND (reference sequence). The CDR3 extends over 14 amino acids. V lost 4 bases and J lost 8; bases outside the gene matches: 8.

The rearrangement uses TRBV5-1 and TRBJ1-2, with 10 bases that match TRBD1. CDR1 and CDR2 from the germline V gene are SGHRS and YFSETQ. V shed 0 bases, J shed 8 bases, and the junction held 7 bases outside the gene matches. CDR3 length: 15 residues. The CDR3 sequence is CASSLDGTGVGGYTF. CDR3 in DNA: TGCGCCAGCAGCTTGGACGGGACAGGGGTAGGAGGCTACACCTTC.

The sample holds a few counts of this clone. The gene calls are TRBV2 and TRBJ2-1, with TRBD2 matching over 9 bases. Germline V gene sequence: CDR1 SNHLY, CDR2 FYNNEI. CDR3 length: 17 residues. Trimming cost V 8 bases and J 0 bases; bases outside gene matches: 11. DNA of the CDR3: TGTGCCAGCGGAGGGGTCTTGCGGGGGGGCTCCTACAATGAGCAGTTCTTC. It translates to CASGGVLRGGSYNEQFF.

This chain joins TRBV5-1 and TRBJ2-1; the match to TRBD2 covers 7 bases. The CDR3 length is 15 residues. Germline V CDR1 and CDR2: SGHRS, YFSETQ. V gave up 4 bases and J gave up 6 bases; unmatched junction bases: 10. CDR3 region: CASSTSSGPVNEQFF. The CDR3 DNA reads TGCGCCAGCAGCACCTCTAGCGGTCCCGTCAATGAGCAGTTCTTC.

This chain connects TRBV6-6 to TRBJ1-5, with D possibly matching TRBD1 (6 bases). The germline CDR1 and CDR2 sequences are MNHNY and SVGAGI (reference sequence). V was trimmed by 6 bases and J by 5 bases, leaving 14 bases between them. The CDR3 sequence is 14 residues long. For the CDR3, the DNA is TGTGCCAGCAGCCGGACCTCAGGGGATCAGCCCCAGCATTTT. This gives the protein CASSRTSGDQPQHF.

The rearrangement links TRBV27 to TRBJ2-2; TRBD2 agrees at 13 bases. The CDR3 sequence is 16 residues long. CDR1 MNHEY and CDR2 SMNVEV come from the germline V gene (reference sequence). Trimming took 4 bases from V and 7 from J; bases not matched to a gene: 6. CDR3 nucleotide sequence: TGTGCCAGCAGTTCCGGACTAGCGGGAGTCCACGGGGAGCTGTTTTTT. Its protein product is CASSSGLAGVHGELFF.

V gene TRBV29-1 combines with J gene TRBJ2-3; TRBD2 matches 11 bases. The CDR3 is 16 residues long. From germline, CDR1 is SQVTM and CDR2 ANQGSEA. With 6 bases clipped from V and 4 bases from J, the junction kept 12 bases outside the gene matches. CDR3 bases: TGCAGCGTGGAGACGACTAGCGGGGTTGGAGCAGATACGCAGTATTTT. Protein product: CSVETTSGVGADTQYF.

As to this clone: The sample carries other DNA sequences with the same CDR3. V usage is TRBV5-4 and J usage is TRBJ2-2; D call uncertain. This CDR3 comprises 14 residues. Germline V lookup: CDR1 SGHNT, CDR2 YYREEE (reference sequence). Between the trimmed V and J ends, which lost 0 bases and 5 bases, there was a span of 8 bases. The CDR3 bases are TGTGCCAGCAGCTTGGGAGGCGGTACCGGGGAGCTGTTTTTT. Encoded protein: CASSLGGGTGELFF.

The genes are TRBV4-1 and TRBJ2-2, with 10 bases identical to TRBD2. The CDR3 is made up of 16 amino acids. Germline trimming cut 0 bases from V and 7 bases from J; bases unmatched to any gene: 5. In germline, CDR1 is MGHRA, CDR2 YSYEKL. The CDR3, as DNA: TGCGCCAGCAGCCAAGATAAGCTAGCGGGAGACGGGGAGCTGTTTTTT. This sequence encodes CASSQDKLAGDGELFF.

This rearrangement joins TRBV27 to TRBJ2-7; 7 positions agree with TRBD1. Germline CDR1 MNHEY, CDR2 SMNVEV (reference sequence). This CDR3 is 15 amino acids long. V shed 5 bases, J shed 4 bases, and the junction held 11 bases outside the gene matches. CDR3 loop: CASSLTGTEKYEQYF. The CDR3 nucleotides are TGTGCCAGCAGTCTCACCGGGACAGAGAAGTACGAGCAGTACTTC.

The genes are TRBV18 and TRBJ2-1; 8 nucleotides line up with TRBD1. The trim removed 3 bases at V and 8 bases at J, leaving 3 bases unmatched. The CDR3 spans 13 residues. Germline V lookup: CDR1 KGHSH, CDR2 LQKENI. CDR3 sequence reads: CASSPQGAYEQFF. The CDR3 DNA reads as TGTGCCAGCTCACCTCAGGGGGCATATGAGCAGTTCTTC.

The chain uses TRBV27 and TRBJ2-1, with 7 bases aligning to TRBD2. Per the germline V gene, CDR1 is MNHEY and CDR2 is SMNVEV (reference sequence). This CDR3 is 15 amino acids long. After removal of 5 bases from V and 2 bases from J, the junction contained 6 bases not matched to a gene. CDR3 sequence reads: CASSRSGPPYNEQFF. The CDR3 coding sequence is TGTGCCAGCAGTCGTAGCGGGCCCCCCTACAATGAGCAGTTCTTC.

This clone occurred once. The CDR3 nucleotides read TGTGCCAGCGGAAACCGGGACACTCATGAAAAACTGTTTTTT. This gives the protein CASGNRDTHEKLFF. The V call is TRBV7-9, the J call TRBJ1-4; TRBD1 is a possible D gene (6 bases). This CDR3 spans 14 amino acids. V was cut by 8 bases and J by 6 bases, with 16 bases left in between. The germline gives CDR1 SEHNR, CDR2 FQNEAQ (reference sequence). Together with reference TRBV7-9 and TRBJ1-4, the CDR3 gives the full variable domain: DTGVSQNPRHKITKRGQNVTFRCDPISEHNRLYWYRQTLGQGPEFLTYFQNEAQLEKSRLLSDRFSAERPKGSFSTLEIQRTEQGDSAMYLCASGNRDTHEKLFFGSGTQLSVL.

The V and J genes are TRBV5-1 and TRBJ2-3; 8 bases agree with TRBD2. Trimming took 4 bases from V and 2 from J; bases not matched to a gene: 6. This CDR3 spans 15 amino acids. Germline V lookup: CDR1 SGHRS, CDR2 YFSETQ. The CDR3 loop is CASSIGLADTDTQYF. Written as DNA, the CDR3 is TGCGCCAGCAGCATCGGACTAGCTGACACAGATACGCAGTATTTT.

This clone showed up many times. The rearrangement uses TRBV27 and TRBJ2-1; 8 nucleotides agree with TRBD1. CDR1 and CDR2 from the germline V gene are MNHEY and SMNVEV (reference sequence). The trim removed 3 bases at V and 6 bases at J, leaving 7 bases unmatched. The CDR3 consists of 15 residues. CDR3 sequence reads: CASSFIGQGFNEQFF. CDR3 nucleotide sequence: TGTGCCAGCAGTTTTATCGGACAGGGTTTCAATGAGCAGTTCTTC.

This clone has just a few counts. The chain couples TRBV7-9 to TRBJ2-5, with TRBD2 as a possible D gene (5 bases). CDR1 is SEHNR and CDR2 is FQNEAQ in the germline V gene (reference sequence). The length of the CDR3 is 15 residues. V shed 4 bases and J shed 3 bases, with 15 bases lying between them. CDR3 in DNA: TGTGCCAGCAGCTCTATTGTCGGGATCAAAGAGACCCAGTACTTC. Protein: CASSSIVGIKETQYF.

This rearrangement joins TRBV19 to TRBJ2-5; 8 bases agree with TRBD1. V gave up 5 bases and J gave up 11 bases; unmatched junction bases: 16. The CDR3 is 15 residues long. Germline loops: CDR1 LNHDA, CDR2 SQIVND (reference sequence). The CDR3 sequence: CASSFQDRDPMGQYF. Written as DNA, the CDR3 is TGTGCCAGTAGTTTCCAGGACAGGGACCCTATGGGTCAGTACTTC.

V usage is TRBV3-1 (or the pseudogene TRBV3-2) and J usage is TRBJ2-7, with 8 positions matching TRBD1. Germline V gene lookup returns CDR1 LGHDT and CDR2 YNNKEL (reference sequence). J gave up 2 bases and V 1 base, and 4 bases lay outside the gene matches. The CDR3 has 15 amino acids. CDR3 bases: TGTGCCAGCAGCCAAGGGACAGGGCCGACCTACGAGCAGTACTTC. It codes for CASSQGTGPTYEQYF.

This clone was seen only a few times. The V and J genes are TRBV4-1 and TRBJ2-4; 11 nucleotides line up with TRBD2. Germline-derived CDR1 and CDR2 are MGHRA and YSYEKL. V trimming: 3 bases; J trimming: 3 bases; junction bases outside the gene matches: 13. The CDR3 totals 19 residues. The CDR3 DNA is TGCGCCAGCAGCCACCTGGGACTAGCGGAGAAGGAGGGCAAAAACATTCAGTACTTC. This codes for CASSHLGLAEKEGKNIQYF.

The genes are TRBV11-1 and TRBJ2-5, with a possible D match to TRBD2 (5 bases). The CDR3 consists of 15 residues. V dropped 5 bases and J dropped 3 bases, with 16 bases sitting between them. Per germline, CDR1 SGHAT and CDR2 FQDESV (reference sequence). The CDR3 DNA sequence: TGTGCCAGCAGCCCGGACTTATTCTCCAAAGAGACCCAGTACTTC. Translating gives CASSPDLFSKETQYF. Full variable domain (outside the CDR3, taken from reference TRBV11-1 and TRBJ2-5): EAEVAQSPRYKITEKSQAVAFWCDPISGHATLYWYRQILGQGPELLVQFQDESVVDDSQLPKDRFSAERLKGVDSTLKIQPAELGDSAMYLCASSPDLFSKETQYFGPGTRLLVL.

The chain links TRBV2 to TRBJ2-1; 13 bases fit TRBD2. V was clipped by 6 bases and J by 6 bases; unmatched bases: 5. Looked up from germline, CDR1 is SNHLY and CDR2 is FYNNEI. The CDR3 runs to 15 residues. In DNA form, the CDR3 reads TGTGCCAGCAGCACCGGGACTAGCGGGACCAATGAGCAGTTCTTC. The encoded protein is CASSTGTSGTNEQFF.

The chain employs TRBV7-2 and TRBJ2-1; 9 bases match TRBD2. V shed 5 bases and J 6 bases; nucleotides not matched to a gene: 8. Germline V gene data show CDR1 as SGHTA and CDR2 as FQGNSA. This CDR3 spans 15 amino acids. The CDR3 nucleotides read TGTGCCAGCAGCCCAGCGGGAGGTGATATCAATGAGCAGTTCTTC. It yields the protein CASSPAGGDINEQFF.